The present T cell receptor beta chain was sequenced within a study of shared clonotypes between healthy human individuals. Produced via immunoSEQ multiplex PCR; TCRdb's table is partial and in-frame only. The sample has around 1,000,000 clones, approximately 80% seen once. Germline V lookup: CDR1 MGHDK, CDR2 SYGVNS. This CDR3 is 14 amino acids long. Trimming removed 7 bases from V and 5 bases from J; junction bases left unmatched: 11. The gene calls are TRBV25-1 and TRBJ2-7; the match to TRBD1 covers 7 bases. This receptor was obtained from a man younger than 35 in good health. Some clones in this sample may be carry-over from other donors' samples. What was sequenced was memory CD4+ T cells from PBMCs. Subset described: CD45RA-negative fraction. CDR3 nucleotides: TGTGCCAGCACAGAACCAGGGGGTATCCACGAGCAGTACTTC. Translation: CASTEPGGIHEQYF.